This record looks at one T cell receptor beta chain sequence and its context. What it binds is not known. The source of the sample is a study of cytomegalovirus exposure and HLA in healthy donors. Study-level background: Sequencing of about 179 million T cells in an earlier analysis found 90 million to 120 million unique TCR beta sequences. Study-wide results and limits: In a later analysis, TCR beta V- and J-gene trimming was associated with a missense DCLRE1C variant.

Trimming took off 5 bases at V and 3 bases at J, with 14 bases between the two ends. The CDR3 consists of 14 residues. Germline V gene lookup returns CDR1 SGHVS and CDR2 FNYEAQ. A multiplex PCR was run with 60 Vbeta primers and 13 Jbeta primers. The repertoire was sequenced with immunoSEQ multiplex PCR; TCRdb's copy has only in-frame clones and lacks some. This table has about 110,000 clones, about 68% appearing once. The clonotype comes from a man aged 25-40 years in good health and CMV-seropositive. The specimen was PBMCs. The chain is built from TRBV7-6 and TRBJ2-7; D call uncertain. The CDR3: CASSPESRHYEQYF. As DNA, the CDR3 is TGTGCCAGCAGCCCCGAGAGTCGACACTACGAGCAGTACTTC.